The next 19 T cell receptor beta chains were all read from a single sample in a study of shared clonotypes between healthy human individuals. Method: immunoSEQ multiplex PCR; TCRdb's copy keeps in-frame clones and lacks some. The data contain some 2,000,000 clones, about 95% of them singletons. CD45RO-negative cells were positively selected for CCR7, leaving out terminally differentiated effector memory CD45RA+ cells. The sequencing sample was made of naive CD8+ T cells sorted from blood. The receptors come from a man younger than 30 in good health.

This chain uses TRBV4-1 with TRBJ2-7; perhaps TRBD2 as D (6 bases). This CDR3 spans 15 amino acids. V lost 2 bases, J lost 2 bases, and 13 bases lay in between. Germline CDR1 and CDR2: MGHRA and YSYEKL. CDR3 nucleotide sequence: TGCGCCAGCAGCCAATCTAGGGGACTTGCCTACGAGCAGTACTTC. It yields the protein CASSQSRGLAYEQYF.

This clone was found once. The rearrangement uses TRBV9 and TRBJ2-1, with 8 bases fitting TRBD2. Unmatched junction bases numbered 7, after V lost 1 base and J lost 10 bases. From germline, CDR1 is SGDLS and CDR2 YYNGEE. This CDR3 comprises 14 residues. Here the CDR3 DNA reads TGTGCCAGCAGCGTATTGGCGCGGGGGGACGAGCAGTTCTTC. The encoded protein is CASSVLARGDEQFF.

The rearrangement uses TRBV27 and TRBJ2-7; 9 positions agree with TRBD2. Germline V gene data show CDR1 as MNHEY and CDR2 as SMNVEV (reference sequence). The junction had 16 bases not matched to a gene; V was cut back by 4 bases and J by 6 bases. The CDR3 has 17 amino acids. The CDR3: CASSSKPTLAGLGEQYF. The CDR3 nucleotides are TGTGCCAGCAGTTCGAAACCCACTCTAGCGGGGTTGGGCGAGCAGTACTTC.

J is TRBJ1-5 and V is TRBV19; possibly TRBD1 for D (6 bases). Between the trimmed V and J ends, which lost 6 bases and 0 bases, there was a span of 12 bases. The germline CDR1 and CDR2 sequences are LNHDA and SQIVND (reference sequence). This CDR3 is 15 amino acids long. The CDR3, as DNA: TGTGCCAGTAGGCGGGACACTTTTAGCAATCAGCCCCAGCATTTT. Its translation is CASRRDTFSNQPQHF.

The chain is built from TRBV12-5 and TRBJ2-7; TRBD2 matches at 7 bases. V gave up 1 base and J gave up 3 bases; unmatched junction bases: 6. This CDR3 comprises 15 residues. The germline CDR1 and CDR2 sequences are LGHNT and FRNRAP. The CDR3 sequence: CASGLGWGGDYEQYF. In DNA form, the CDR3 reads TGTGCTAGTGGTTTGGGATGGGGGGGTGACTACGAGCAGTACTTC.

This chain uses TRBV7-9 with TRBJ2-7; D possibly corresponds to TRBD1 (6 bases). Germline values: CDR1 SEHNR, CDR2 FQNEAQ (reference sequence). The CDR3 consists of 15 residues. The germline V and J ends were trimmed by 4 bases and 4 bases, with 17 bases remaining between them. The CDR3 region has the DNA TGTGCCAGCAGCTCCAGGGACAAGGCCCTGTACGAGCAGTACTTC. It codes for CASSSRDKALYEQYF.

The chain couples TRBV27 to TRBJ1-2; 8 bases match TRBD1. The germline V gene encodes CDR1 MNHEY and CDR2 SMNVEV (reference sequence). The CDR3 covers 13 residues. The J segment lost 3 bases and the V segment lost 6 bases, leaving 3 bases of the junction unmatched. The CDR3 spells CASRETGDYGYTF. As DNA, the CDR3 is TGTGCCAGCAGGGAGACAGGGGACTATGGCTACACCTTC.

The chain is built from TRBV4-1 and TRBJ2-3, with D unresolved. Per germline, CDR1 MGHRA and CDR2 YSYEKL. The CDR3 extends over 12 amino acids. Trimming pared 0 bases from V and 6 bases from J, leaving 4 bases between. CDR3 sequence (DNA): TGCGCCAGCAGCCAAGAGGAGGATACGCAGTATTTT. It encodes CASSQEEDTQYF.

CDR3 sequence (DNA): TGCGCCAGCAGTGAGATGTGGGGGGGCGGAGAGACCCAGTACTTC. Encoded protein: CASSEMWGGGETQYF. The V and J genes are TRBV10-2 and TRBJ2-5; D perhaps matches TRBD2 (7 bases). CDR1 and CDR2 from the germline V gene are WSHSY and SAAADI. The CDR3 loop spans 15 amino acids. V gave up 2 bases and J gave up 4 bases, with 14 bases separating them.

V is TRBV10-3 and J is TRBJ2-3; TRBD2 matches 12 bases. The junction had 5 bases not matched to a gene; V was cut back by 2 bases and J by 5 bases. Germline V CDR1 and CDR2: ENHRY, SYGVKD. This CDR3 region has 16 residues. CDR3 protein: CAISEEPGLAGDTQYF. CDR3 DNA sequence: TGTGCCATCAGTGAGGAACCGGGACTAGCGGGAGATACGCAGTATTTT.

The chain recombines TRBV5-1 with TRBJ2-7; D is unresolved. Germline values: CDR1 SGHRS, CDR2 YFSETQ. Trimming took 7 bases from V and 2 from J, leaving 13 bases between them. The CDR3 runs 13 residues. Here the CDR3 reads CASAESSTYEQYF. CDR3 nucleotides: TGCGCCAGCGCCGAATCCTCAACCTACGAGCAGTACTTC.

The V call is TRBV9, the J call TRBJ2-5; tentative D call: TRBD1 (6 bases). V was pared by 4 bases and J by 1 base, with 14 bases between. The CDR3 loop spans 15 amino acids. From germline, CDR1 is SGDLS and CDR2 YYNGEE. The chain's CDR3 is CASSHTGLGQETQYF. Written as DNA, the CDR3 is TGTGCCAGCAGCCATACAGGGTTGGGCCAAGAGACCCAGTACTTC.

The J gene is TRBJ2-5, the V gene TRBV4-1; D is perhaps TRBD2 (6 bases). Trimming cost V 4 bases and J 1 base, with 13 bases left between them. This CDR3 is 15 amino acids long. Germline V CDR1 and CDR2: MGHRA, YSYEKL. CDR3 sequence: CASSRFIAVQETQYF. The DNA of the CDR3 is TGCGCCAGCAGCCGATTCATAGCGGTCCAAGAGACCCAGTACTTC.

V is TRBV11-2 and J is TRBJ2-7, with 12 bases that match TRBD2. CDR3 length equals 17 residues. V was pared by 1 base and J by 5 bases, with 9 bases of the junction left unmatched. Germline V gives CDR1 SGHAT, CDR2 FQNNGV. The CDR3 nucleotides are TGTGCCAGCAGCTTAGCCCCCCCGGGACTAGCGGGTAACGAGCAGTACTTC. It codes for CASSLAPPGLAGNEQYF. Supplemented by reference TRBV11-2 and TRBJ2-7, the full variable domain reads EAGVAQSPRYKIIEKRQSVAFWCNPISGHATLYWYQQILGQGPKLLIQFQNNGVVDDSQLPKDRFSAERLKGVDSTLKIQPAKLEDSAVYLCASSLAPPGLAGNEQYFGPGTRLTVT.

The V and J genes are TRBV19 and TRBJ2-2, with 9 bases lining up with TRBD1. Per the germline V gene, CDR1 is LNHDA and CDR2 is SQIVND (reference sequence). This CDR3 spans 16 amino acids. Trimming removed 7 bases from V and 5 bases from J; junction bases left unmatched: 11. The CDR3: CASTSPDRGKTGELFF. CDR3 sequence (DNA): TGTGCCAGTACCTCCCCGGACAGGGGTAAAACCGGGGAGCTGTTTTTT.

The gene calls are TRBV7-9 and TRBJ2-7; 7 nucleotides line up with TRBD1. The V gene's germline CDR1 is SEHNR and CDR2 FQNEAQ (reference sequence). V shed 4 bases, J shed 2 bases, and the junction held 2 bases outside the gene matches. The CDR3 is made up of 13 amino acids. CDR3 nucleotide sequence: TGTGCCAGCAGCTGGGACAGAACCTACGAGCAGTACTTC. It codes for CASSWDRTYEQYF.

The V and J genes are TRBV10-3 and TRBJ2-5, with 7 bases aligning to TRBD2. The CDR3 covers 16 residues. CDR1 ENHRY and CDR2 SYGVKD come from the germline V gene. The V and J ends lost 0 bases and 1 base, in that order; junction bases with no gene match: 5. In DNA form, the CDR3 reads TGTGCCATCAGTGAGTCGGGGGGGACGTCCCAAGAGACCCAGTACTTC. It is translated as CAISESGGTSQETQYF.

This chain uses TRBV19 with TRBJ2-5; TRBD1 aligns across 7 bases. The ends lost 4 bases at V and 2 bases at J; junction bases unmatched: 7. This CDR3 is built from 15 residues. The germline CDR1 and CDR2 sequences are LNHDA and SQIVND (reference sequence). CDR3 bases: TGTGCCAGTAGTAAGATCGACAGGGTTCAAGAGACCCAGTACTTC. Translation gives CASSKIDRVQETQYF. The full variable domain, in which reference TRBV19 and TRBJ2-5 provide the parts outside the CDR3, is DGGITQSPKYLFRKEGQNVTLSCEQNLNHDAMYWYRQDPGQGLRLIYYSQIVNDFQKGDIAEGYSVSREKKESFPLTVTSAQKNPTAFYLCASSKIDRVQETQYFGPGTRLLVL.

This rearrangement joins TRBV27 to TRBJ2-7; 12 nucleotides line up with TRBD1. Trimming cost V 4 bases and J 6 bases; bases outside gene matches: 4. Germline assignment: CDR1 MNHEY and CDR2 SMNVEV (reference sequence). The CDR3 is 14 amino acids. The CDR3 spells CASSSGTGGFEQYF. As DNA, the CDR3 is TGTGCCAGCAGTTCGGGGACAGGGGGCTTCGAGCAGTACTTC.